This record concerns one T cell receptor (beta chain) sequence. The data belong to a study of CD8+ T cells in alopecia areata. The overall study: Dosing with tofacitinib proceeded for 6 to 18 months, followed by 6 months off drug.

In each case, RNA was isolated and then reverse transcribed into cDNA as the sequencing template. Method: immunoSEQ multiplex PCR; TCRdb's copy keeps in-frame clones and lacks some. This table holds some 170,000 clones, about three fifths found once. CDR3 length equals 15 residues. From germline, CDR1 is SGHRS and CDR2 YFSETQ. The V and J ends lost 1 base and 7 bases respectively, with 12 bases between them. The sample's treatment: oral pan-JAK inhibitor, 5-10 mg twice daily. This sequence originates from a human donor with alopecia areata. The sample was CD4+ T cells sorted from blood, taken at approximately week 55, from a patient treated with tofacitinib. The J gene is TRBJ1-6, the V gene TRBV5-1; D is unresolved. CDR3 nucleotides: TGCGCCAGCAGCTTGTCGGGGAGCTGGAATTCACCCCTCCACTTT. Protein: CASSLSGSWNSPLHF.